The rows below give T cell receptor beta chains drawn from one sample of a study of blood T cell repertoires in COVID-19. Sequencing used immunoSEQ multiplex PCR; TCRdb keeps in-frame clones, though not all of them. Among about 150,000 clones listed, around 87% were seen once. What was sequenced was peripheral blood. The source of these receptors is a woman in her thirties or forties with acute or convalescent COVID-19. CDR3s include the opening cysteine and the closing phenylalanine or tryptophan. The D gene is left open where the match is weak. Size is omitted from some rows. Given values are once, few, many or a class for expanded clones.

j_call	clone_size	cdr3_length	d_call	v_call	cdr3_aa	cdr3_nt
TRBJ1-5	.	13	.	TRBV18	CASSPDRNQPQHF	TGTGCCAGCTCACCGGACAGAAATCAGCCCCAGCATTTT
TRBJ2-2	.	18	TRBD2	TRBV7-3	CASSLFGLAGESTGELFF	TGTGCCAGCAGCTTATTCGGACTAGCGGGAGAGTCCACCGGGGAGCTGTTTTTT
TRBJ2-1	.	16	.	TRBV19	CASSIVAGGHYNEQFF	TGTGCCAGTAGTATAGTCGCAGGTGGCCATTACAATGAGCAGTTCTTC
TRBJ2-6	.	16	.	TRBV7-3	CASSLTFLAGANVLTF	TGTGCCAGCAGCTTAACGTTTCTCGCTGGGGCCAACGTCCTGACTTTC
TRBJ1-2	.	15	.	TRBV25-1	CASSDEGGPIGGYTF	TGTGCCAGCAGTGACGAGGGGGGGCCGATCGGTGGCTACACCTTC
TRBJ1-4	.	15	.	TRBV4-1	CASSQEGGLDEKLFF	TGCGCCAGCAGCCAAGAAGGGGGATTAGATGAAAAACTGTTTTTT
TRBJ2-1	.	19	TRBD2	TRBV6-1	CASSDGGRLAGGNYNEQFF	TGTGCCAGCAGTGATGGGGGGAGACTAGCGGGAGGTAATTACAATGAGCAGTTCTTC
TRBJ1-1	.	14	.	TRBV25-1	CASSEYGQNTEAFF	TGTGCCAGCAGTGAATATGGCCAGAACACTGAAGCTTTCTTT
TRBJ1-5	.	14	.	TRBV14	CASSQGGGNQPQHF	TGTGCCAGCAGCCAAGGGGGCGGCAATCAGCCCCAGCATTTT
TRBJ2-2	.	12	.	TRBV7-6	CASSPTGPELFF	TGTGCCAGCAGCCCCACCGGTCCCGAGCTGTTTTTT
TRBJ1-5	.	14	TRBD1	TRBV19	CASSDRGSNQPQHF	TGTGCCAGTAGTGACAGGGGTAGCAATCAGCCCCAGCATTTT
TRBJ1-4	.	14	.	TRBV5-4	CASSLAGIGEKLFF	TGTGCCAGCAGCTTGGCAGGCATTGGTGAAAAACTGTTTTTT
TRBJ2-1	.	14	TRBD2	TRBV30	CAWSWAGGRNEQFF	TGTGCCTGGAGTTGGGCGGGAGGAAGGAATGAGCAGTTCTTC
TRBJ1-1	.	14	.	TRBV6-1	CASSEGTSNTEAFF	TGTGCCAGCAGTGAAGGGACATCGAACACTGAAGCTTTCTTT
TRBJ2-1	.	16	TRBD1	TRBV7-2	CASSLQGTAETNEQFF	TGTGCCAGCAGCCTTCAGGGGACAGCAGAAACCAATGAGCAGTTCTTC
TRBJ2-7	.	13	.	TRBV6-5	CASSFRDMSEQYF	TGTGCCAGCAGTTTCCGGGACATGAGCGAGCAGTACTTC
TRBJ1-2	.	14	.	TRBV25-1	CASSSFRDYYGYTF	TGTGCCAGCAGTAGTTTCCGGGACTACTATGGCTACACCTTC
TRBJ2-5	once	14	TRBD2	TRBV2	CASSLAGARETQYF	TGTGCCAGCAGTCTAGCGGGAGCGCGAGAGACCCAGTACTTC
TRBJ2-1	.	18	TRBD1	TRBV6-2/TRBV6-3	CASSYSTGQGISYNEQFF	TGTGCCAGCAGTTACTCGACTGGACAGGGGATATCCTACAATGAGCAGTTCTTC
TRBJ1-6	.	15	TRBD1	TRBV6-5	CASSYSQGAGSPLHF	TGTGCCAGCAGTTACTCGCAGGGGGCGGGGTCACCCCTCCACTTT
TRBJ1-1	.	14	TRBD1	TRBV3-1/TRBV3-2	CASSSPGQGHRAFF	TGTGCCAGCAGCTCGCCGGGACAGGGCCATCGAGCTTTCTTT
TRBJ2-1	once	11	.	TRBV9	CASRASGEQFF	TGTGCCAGCAGGGCCTCTGGCGAGCAGTTCTTC
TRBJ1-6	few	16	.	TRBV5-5	CASSLAPNSDNSPLHF	TGTGCCAGCAGCTTAGCACCGAATTCGGATAATTCACCCCTCCACTTT
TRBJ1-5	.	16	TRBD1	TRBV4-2	CASSQGSDRGNQPQHF	TGTGCCAGCAGCCAAGGGTCGGACAGGGGCAATCAGCCCCAGCATTTT
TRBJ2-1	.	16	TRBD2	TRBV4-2	CASSHGLAGARNEQFF	TGTGCCAGCAGCCACGGACTAGCGGGGGCCCGCAATGAGCAGTTCTTC
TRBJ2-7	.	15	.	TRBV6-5	CASSYYHRRGYEQYF	TGTGCCAGCAGTTATTATCACCGTAGGGGGTACGAGCAGTACTTC
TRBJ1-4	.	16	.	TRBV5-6	CASSLTAGTTNEKLFF	TGTGCCAGCAGCCTGACAGCGGGAACAACTAATGAAAAACTGTTTTTT
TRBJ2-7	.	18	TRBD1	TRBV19	CASSRIGQVEIVPYEQYF	TGTGCCAGTAGTCGCATTGGACAGGTGGAAATAGTCCCCTACGAGCAGTACTTC
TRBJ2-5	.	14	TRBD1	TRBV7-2	CASSSGTVQETQYF	TGTGCCAGCAGCTCCGGGACAGTCCAAGAGACCCAGTACTTC
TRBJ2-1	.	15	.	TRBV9	CASSVAPTVLDEQFF	TGTGCCAGCAGCGTAGCTCCCACTGTCCTGGATGAGCAGTTCTTC
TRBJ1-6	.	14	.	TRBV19	CASSIKSGESPLHF	TGTGCCAGTAGTATAAAGTCGGGAGAGTCACCCCTCCACTTT
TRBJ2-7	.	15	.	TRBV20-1	CSASGRDTSSYEQYF	TGCAGTGCTAGTGGCCGGGACACGAGCTCCTACGAGCAGTACTTC
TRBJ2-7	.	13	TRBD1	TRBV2	CASSSQGYDEQYF	TGTGCCAGCAGTTCACAGGGGTACGACGAGCAGTACTTC
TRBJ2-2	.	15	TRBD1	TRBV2	CASRGTGPNTGELFF	TGTGCCAGCCGGGGGACAGGCCCGAACACCGGGGAGCTGTTTTTT
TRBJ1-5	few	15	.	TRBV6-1	CASSDNGGGNQPQHF	TGTGCCAGCAGTGATAATGGAGGCGGCAATCAGCCCCAGCATTTT
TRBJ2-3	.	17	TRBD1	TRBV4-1	CASSRQPGTGGTDTQYF	TGCGCCAGCAGCCGACAGCCCGGGACAGGGGGCACAGATACGCAGTATTTT
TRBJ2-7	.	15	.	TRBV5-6	CASSLVDTASYEQYF	TGTGCCAGCAGCTTGGTGGACACTGCTTCGTACGAGCAGTACTTC
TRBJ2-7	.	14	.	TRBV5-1	CASSAAQGRWEQYF	TGCGCCAGCAGCGCCGCGCAGGGGCGATGGGAGCAGTACTTC
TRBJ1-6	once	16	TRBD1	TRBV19	CASSYPGQGARSPLHF	TGTGCCAGTAGTTATCCCGGACAGGGGGCTCGATCACCCCTCCACTTT
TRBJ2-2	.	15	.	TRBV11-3	CASSFGGSVTGELFF	TGTGCCAGCAGCTTCGGAGGGAGCGTCACCGGGGAGCTGTTTTTT
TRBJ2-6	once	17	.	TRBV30	CAWRRGTGDSGANVLTF	TGTGCCTGGAGGAGAGGAACAGGAGACTCTGGGGCCAACGTCCTGACTTTC
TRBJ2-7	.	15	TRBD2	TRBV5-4	CASSGPGLAAYEQYF	TGTGCCAGCAGCGGCCCGGGACTAGCGGCCTACGAGCAGTACTTC
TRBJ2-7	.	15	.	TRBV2	CASRKGEVGSYEQYF	TGTGCCAGCAGGAAGGGAGAAGTCGGCTCCTACGAGCAGTACTTC
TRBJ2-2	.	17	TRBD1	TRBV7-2	CASSSPLGQGTGGELFF	TGTGCCAGCAGCTCACCGCTCGGACAGGGGACGGGCGGGGAGCTGTTTTTT
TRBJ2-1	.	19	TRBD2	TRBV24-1	CATSVARASGRIGYNEQFF	TGTGCCACCAGTGTTGCCAGGGCTAGCGGGAGAATCGGCTACAATGAGCAGTTCTTC
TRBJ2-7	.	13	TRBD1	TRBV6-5	CASRKTGSYEQYF	TGTGCCAGCAGAAAGACAGGGTCCTACGAGCAGTACTTC
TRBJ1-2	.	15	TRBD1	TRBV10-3	CAISDTGQGALGYTF	TGTGCCATCAGTGATACCGGACAGGGGGCCCTGGGCTACACCTTC
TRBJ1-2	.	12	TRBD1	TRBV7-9	CASSYDRDGYTF	TGTGCCAGCAGCTACGACAGGGATGGCTACACCTTC
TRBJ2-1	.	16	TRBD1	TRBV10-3	CAIRSGQGLSYNEQFF	TGTGCCATCAGATCAGGACAGGGGCTATCCTACAATGAGCAGTTCTTC
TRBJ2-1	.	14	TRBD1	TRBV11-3	CASSAGQALNEQFF	TGTGCCAGCAGCGCGGGACAGGCCCTCAATGAGCAGTTCTTC
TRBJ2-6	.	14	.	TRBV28	CASSTDSGANVLTF	TGTGCCAGCAGTACAGACTCTGGGGCCAACGTCCTGACTTTC
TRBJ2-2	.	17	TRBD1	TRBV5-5	CASSLRGDRAVTGELFF	TGTGCCAGCAGCTTGAGGGGGGACAGGGCGGTCACCGGGGAGCTGTTTTTT
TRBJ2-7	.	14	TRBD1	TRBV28	CATHRQGSSYEQYF	TGTGCCACCCACCGACAGGGGAGCTCCTACGAGCAGTACTTC
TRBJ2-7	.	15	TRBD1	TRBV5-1	CASRTGQGSSYEQYF	TGCGCCAGCAGGACAGGACAGGGGAGCTCCTACGAGCAGTACTTC
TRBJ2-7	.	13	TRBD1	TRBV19	CASMRQGVYEQYF	TGTGCCAGTATGAGACAGGGGGTCTACGAGCAGTACTTC
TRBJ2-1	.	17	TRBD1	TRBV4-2	CASSHAWGQGLQWEQFF	TGTGCCAGCAGCCATGCCTGGGGACAGGGCCTACAATGGGAGCAGTTCTTC
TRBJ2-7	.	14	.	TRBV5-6	CASSFMPGTYEQYF	TGTGCCAGCAGCTTTATGCCGGGGACCTACGAGCAGTACTTC